This entry concerns a single TCR beta chain. The table came from immunoSEQ multiplex PCR; TCRdb's copy has only in-frame clones and leaves some out. There are 30,000 to 45,000 clones in the sample; 90% occur only once, and about 12% lies in the top ten. Germline V lookup: CDR1 MNHEY, CDR2 SVGEGT. The CDR3 is 14 amino acids. Trimming cost V 0 bases and J 5 bases, with 10 bases left between them. The data stem from a study of blood T cell repertoires in COVID-19. At the level of the study: There were acute and convalescent COVID-19 samples, and they came from the United States, Italy and Spain. T cells, B-cell-depleted T cells, or PBMCs supplied cDNA or gDNA.

V gene TRBV6-2 or TRBV6-3 combines with J gene TRBJ2-5; D is perhaps TRBD1 (6 bases). The sequencing sample was made of peripheral blood. The TCR sequence derives from a man in his 70s with acute or convalescent COVID-19. The CDR3 spells CASSYSWQGETQYF. The DNA for the CDR3 is TGTGCCAGCAGTTACTCGTGGCAGGGGGAGACCCAGTACTTC.